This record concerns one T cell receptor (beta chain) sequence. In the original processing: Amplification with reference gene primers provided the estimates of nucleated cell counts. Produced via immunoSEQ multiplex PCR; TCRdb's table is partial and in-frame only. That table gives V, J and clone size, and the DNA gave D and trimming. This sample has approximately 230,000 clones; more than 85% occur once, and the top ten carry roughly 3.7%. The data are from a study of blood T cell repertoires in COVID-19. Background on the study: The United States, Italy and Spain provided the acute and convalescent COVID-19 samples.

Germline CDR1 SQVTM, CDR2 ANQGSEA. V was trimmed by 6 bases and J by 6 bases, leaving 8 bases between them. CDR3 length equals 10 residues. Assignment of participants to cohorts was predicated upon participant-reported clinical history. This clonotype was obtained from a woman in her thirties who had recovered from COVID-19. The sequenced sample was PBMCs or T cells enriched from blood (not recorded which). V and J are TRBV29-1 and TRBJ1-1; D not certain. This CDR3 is CSVGDSEAFF. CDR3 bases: TGCAGCGTAGGAGACTCTGAAGCTTTCTTT.